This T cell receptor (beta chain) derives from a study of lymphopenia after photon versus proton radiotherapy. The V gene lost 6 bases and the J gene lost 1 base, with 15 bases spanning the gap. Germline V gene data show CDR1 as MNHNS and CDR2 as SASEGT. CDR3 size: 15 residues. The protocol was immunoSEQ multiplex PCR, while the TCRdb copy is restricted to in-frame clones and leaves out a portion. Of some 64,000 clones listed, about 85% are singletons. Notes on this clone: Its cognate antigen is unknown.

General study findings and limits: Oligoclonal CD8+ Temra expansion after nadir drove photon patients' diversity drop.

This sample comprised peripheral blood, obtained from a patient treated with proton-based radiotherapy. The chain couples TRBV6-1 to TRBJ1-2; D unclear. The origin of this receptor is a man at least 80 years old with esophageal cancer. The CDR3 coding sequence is TGTGCCAGCAGCCCGGACCTACTTATTAACTATGGCTACACCTTC. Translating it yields CASSPDLLINYGYTF.